What follows are 24 T cell receptor beta chains derived from one specimen sequenced in a study of response to subunit inactivated influenza vaccine listed by TCRdb under 2018. The method was RT-PCR. Instrument on record: Illumina HiSeq 2500. TCRdb redid the processing of the public reads, applying fastp at Q25 and MiXCR, and retained in-frame beta chains. Each entry is one CDR3 protein sequence, shown with its most common DNA and genes. The table for this sample lists roughly 170,000 distinct CDR3 sequences; approximately 8.7% of them were counted only once. Approximately 11% of the sample is held by the ten biggest clonotypes. Sequenced here: non-naive T cells sorted from PBMCs, sampled on the day of vaccination. Read against the paper, the sample's cell subset or site label means: memory T cell fraction. Receptor source: a man in his fifties who received an inactivated influenza vaccine. Donor details come from another sample of the same person, matched by shared clones.

This sequence joins TRBV20-1 and TRBJ2-1; TRBD1 aligns across 7 bases. Germline V gives CDR1 DFQATT, CDR2 SNEGSKA (reference sequence). V gave up 2 bases and J gave up 6 bases; unmatched junction bases: 10. This CDR3 has 15 amino acids. CDR3 sequence (DNA): TGCAGTGCTAGAAATCCCTCGGGACAGCTCAATGAGCAGTTCTTC. Its translation is CSARNPSGQLNEQFF.

This clonotype was seen only a few times. The chain uses TRBV28 and TRBJ2-7, with TRBD2 as a possible D gene (5 bases). Germline CDR1 is MDHEN and CDR2 is SYDVKM. CDR3 length equals 15 residues. With 7 bases removed from V and 3 bases from J, the gap between germline ends came to 19 bases. CDR3 DNA sequence: TGTGCCAGCATTCAGGACTTTGGATCCGGCTACGAGCAGTACTTC. Protein sequence: CASIQDFGSGYEQYF.

A few counts support this clonotype. The chain combines TRBV7-2 with TRBJ1-6; no definite D call. This CDR3 comprises 15 residues. CDR1 is SGHTA, CDR2 FQGNSA, per germline. V gave up 2 bases and J gave up 7 bases, with 12 bases separating them. The CDR3: CASSLTVKVNSPLHF. CDR3 DNA: TGTGCCAGCAGCTTAACCGTGAAGGTGAATTCACCCCTCCACTTT.

The sample holds a few counts of this clonotype. The chain is built from TRBV18 and TRBJ1-4; tentatively, D is TRBD1 (5 bases). The V gene lost 6 bases and the J gene lost 6 bases, with 8 bases spanning the gap. CDR1 is KGHSH and CDR2 is LQKENI in the germline V gene. The CDR3 runs to 12 residues. The CDR3 nucleotides read TGTGCCAGCTCGGGGGAGGATGAAAAACTGTTTTTT. Its translation: CASSGEDEKLFF.

V and J are TRBV18 and TRBJ2-3; 8 bases are shared with TRBD2. The ends lost 4 bases at V and 1 base at J; junction bases unmatched: 7. Per germline, CDR1 KGHSH and CDR2 LQKENI. This CDR3 comprises 16 residues. CDR3 loop: CASSLGSGARTDTQYF. CDR3 bases: TGTGCCAGCTCACTGGGTAGCGGGGCTCGCACAGATACGCAGTATTTT. Supplemented by reference TRBV18 and TRBJ2-3, the full variable domain reads NAGVMQNPRHLVRRRGQEARLRCSPMKGHSHVYWYRQLPEEGLKFMVYLQKENIIDESGMPKERFSAEFPKEGPSILRIQQVVRGDSAAYFCASSLGSGARTDTQYFGPGTRLTVL.

This clonotype was observed at least ten times. The chain links TRBV4-1 to TRBJ2-2; the D gene is possibly TRBD1 (6 bases). The germline V gene encodes CDR1 MGHRA and CDR2 YSYEKL. The V gene lost 1 base and the J gene lost 1 base, with 10 bases spanning the gap. The CDR3 runs to 16 residues. The CDR3 spells CASSQGRGVNTGELFF. In DNA form, the CDR3 reads TGCGCCAGCAGCCAAGGCAGGGGAGTGAACACCGGGGAGCTGTTTTTT.

The chain couples TRBV20-1 to TRBJ2-5; tentatively, D is TRBD1 or TRBD2 (6 bases each). With 3 bases removed from V and 4 bases from J, the gap between germline ends came to 12 bases. Germline V gene data show CDR1 as DFQATT and CDR2 as SNEGSKA (reference sequence). The CDR3 length is 13 residues. Here the CDR3 DNA reads TGCAGTGCTAGCCCGGGGGCCAGAGAGACCCAGTACTTC. Its translation: CSASPGARETQYF.

This clonotype has just a few counts. This chain connects TRBV20-1 to TRBJ1-6; D unresolved. Germline V lookup: CDR1 DFQATT, CDR2 SNEGSKA (reference sequence). Trimming removed 0 bases at V and 14 bases at J, with 14 bases between. This CDR3 has 13 residues. CDR3 DNA sequence: TGCAGTGCTAGAGATCCGCTGGGCTTTTCCCTCCACTTT. Protein: CSARDPLGFSLHF.

The CDR3 coding sequence is TGTGCCAGCAGCTGGACAGCTTCTAATGAAAAACTGTTTTTT. As protein: CASSWTASNEKLFF. The genes are TRBV5-6 and TRBJ1-4; TRBD1 is a possible D gene (6 bases). This CDR3 spans 14 amino acids. The germline gives CDR1 SGHDT, CDR2 YYEEEE. Trimming cost V 3 bases and J 3 bases, with 9 bases left between them.

This clonotype was observed a few times. The V call is TRBV9, the J call TRBJ2-7; no firm D call. There are 15 residues in the CDR3. Per germline, CDR1 SGDLS and CDR2 YYNGEE. Trimming pared 4 bases from V and 5 bases from J, leaving 19 bases between. CDR3 DNA sequence: TGTGCCAGCAGCCTGTCCCCGGAGCCTGGTAACGAGCAGTACTTC. This translates into CASSLSPEPGNEQYF.

The genes are TRBV20-1 and TRBJ2-1, with a possible D match to TRBD1 (6 bases). The germline V and J ends were trimmed by 3 bases and 10 bases, with 22 bases remaining between them. Germline CDR1 DFQATT, CDR2 SNEGSKA (reference sequence). The CDR3 has 15 residues. The CDR3 spells CSARDGGQLSMEQFF. The DNA of the CDR3 is TGCAGTGCTAGGGACGGAGGACAGCTTTCAATGGAGCAGTTCTTC.

The rearrangement links TRBV5-1 to TRBJ2-7; no clear D gene. The CDR3 is 13 residues long. The V gene lost 2 bases and the J gene lost 6 bases, with 12 bases spanning the gap. Germline CDR1 and CDR2: SGHRS and YFSETQ. The CDR3 is CASSFTVKSEQYF. In DNA, the CDR3 is TGCGCCAGCAGCTTCACAGTCAAAAGCGAGCAGTACTTC.

This clonotype has at least ten counts. CDR3 nucleotide sequence: TGTGCCAGCAGCGTCGCTAGCGGGAGACGAGGAGAGCAGTTCTTC. Translation: CASSVASGRRGEQFF. The V and J genes are TRBV7-9 and TRBJ2-1, with 10 bases identical to TRBD2. This CDR3 spans 15 amino acids. The ends lost 5 bases at V and 10 bases at J; junction bases unmatched: 11. Germline V gene lookup returns CDR1 SEHNR and CDR2 FQNEAQ (reference sequence).

This clonotype has ten or more counts. The chain uses TRBV28 and TRBJ2-4, with 10 bases aligning to TRBD1. Germline V CDR1 and CDR2: MDHEN, SYDVKM. This CDR3 is 18 amino acids long. V shed 1 base, J shed 8 bases, and the junction held 14 bases outside the gene matches. CDR3 DNA sequence: TGTGCCAGCAGTTTATTTCAGATCCGGGACAGGGGATCTTACATTCAGTACTTC. This encodes CASSLFQIRDRGSYIQYF.

J is TRBJ2-5 and V is TRBV6-1, with a tentative D call TRBD1 (7 bases). CDR1 and CDR2 from the germline V gene are MNHNS and SASEGT. V dropped 5 bases and J dropped 5 bases, with 21 bases sitting between them. The CDR3 is 16 residues long. Here the CDR3 reads CASSPSVQGLRETQYF. The CDR3, as DNA: TGTGCCAGCAGTCCTAGCGTACAGGGGTTGCGGGAGACCCAGTACTTC.

This clonotype was counted at least ten times. DNA for the CDR3: TGTGCCAGCAGCCCAGGGACAGGCGGAAACACCATATATTTT. Amino acid sequence: CASSPGTGGNTIYF. The rearrangement joins TRBV3-1 to TRBJ1-3, with 8 bases identical to TRBD1. J lost 4 bases, V lost 4 bases, and 3 bases had no gene match. Per the germline V gene, CDR1 is LGHDT and CDR2 is YNNKEL (reference sequence). The CDR3 sequence is 14 residues long. Variable domain in full (rest from reference TRBV3-1 and TRBJ1-3): DTAVSQTPKYLVTQMGNDKSIKCEQNLGHDTMYWYKQDSKKFLKIMFSYNNKELIINETVPNRFSPKSPDKAHLNLHINSLELGDSAVYFCASSPGTGGNTIYFGEGSWLTVV.

This chain links TRBV4-2 with TRBJ2-7, with 10 positions matching TRBD1. The CDR3 consists of 16 residues. V shed 0 bases and J 7 bases; nucleotides not matched to a gene: 9. The germline gives CDR1 LGHNA, CDR2 YNFKEQ. CDR3 nucleotides: TGTGCCAGCAGCCAAGAAACGGGACAGGGGTGGAGAGAGCAGTACTTC. Its translation is CASSQETGQGWREQYF.

This clonotype appeared a few times. CDR3 in DNA: TGCGCCAGCACCACAGATAACTATGGCTACACCTTC. Translating gives CASTTDNYGYTF. The chain combines TRBV5-1 with TRBJ1-2; D gene ambiguous. Trimming pared 6 bases from V and 1 base from J, leaving 7 bases between. The CDR3 is made up of 12 amino acids. The germline gives CDR1 SGHRS, CDR2 YFSETQ.

The chain has TRBV5-6 and TRBJ1-2, with TRBD1 matching over 8 bases. This CDR3 is built from 14 residues. Germline CDR1 and CDR2: SGHDT and YYEEEE. Unmatched junction bases numbered 7, after V lost 2 bases and J lost 7 bases. The chain's CDR3 is CASSFGQGSGGYTF. The CDR3 region has the DNA TGTGCCAGCAGCTTTGGACAGGGCAGTGGTGGCTACACCTTC.

V is TRBV5-8 and J is TRBJ2-7; TRBD2 aligns across 11 bases. The CDR3 loop spans 15 amino acids. Germline-derived CDR1 and CDR2 are SGHTS and YDEGEE. V lost 1 base and J lost 6; bases outside the gene matches: 6. The CDR3 DNA follows: TGTGCCAGCAGCTTGATTAGCGGGAGGGCCGCCGAGCAGTACTTC. The encoded protein is CASSLISGRAAEQYF.

This clonotype was counted between two and nine times. The chain combines TRBV11-1 with TRBJ2-1; D is unclear. The CDR3 loop spans 11 amino acids. CDR1 is SGHAT, CDR2 FQDESV, per germline (reference sequence). V gave up 1 base and J gave up 8 bases, with 3 bases separating them. The CDR3 sequence is CASSLEYEQFF. CDR3 bases: TGTGCCAGCAGCTTAGAATATGAGCAGTTCTTC.

This clonotype has more than one count but fewer than ten. The chain links TRBV23-1 to TRBJ2-1; D unclear. TRBV23-1 is flagged as an ORF with uncertain function. The CDR3 is 8 residues long. Trimming stripped 3 bases from V and 13 bases from J, with 1 base between. CDR3: CASSHQFF. In DNA form, the CDR3 reads TGCGCCAGCAGTCACCAGTTCTTC.

The chain recombines TRBV3-1 with TRBJ1-2, with D tentatively TRBD1 (6 bases). Deletions cut 5 bases from V and 4 bases from J, with 14 bases between. CDR1 is LGHDT and CDR2 is YNNKEL in the germline V gene (reference sequence). The CDR3 totals 14 residues. For the CDR3, the DNA is TGTGCCAGCAGCTCTTTCGACAGGCGCTATGGCTACACCTTC. Its protein product is CASSSFDRRYGYTF.

This clonotype was found a few times. V is TRBV28 and J is TRBJ2-2, with D perhaps TRBD2 (5 bases). Germline values: CDR1 MDHEN, CDR2 SYDVKM. V was clipped by 3 bases and J by 4 bases, with 12 bases between them. The CDR3 contains 15 residues. This chain's CDR3 is CASSFHGGSTGELFF. In nucleotides, the CDR3 is TGTGCCAGCAGTTTCCACGGAGGTTCCACCGGGGAGCTGTTTTTT. Together with reference TRBV28 and TRBJ2-2, the CDR3 gives the full variable domain: DVKVTQSSRYLVKRTGEKVFLECVQDMDHENMFWYRQDPGLGLRLIYFSYDVKMKEKGDIPEGYSVSREKKERFSLILESASTNQTSMYLCASSFHGGSTGELFFGEGSRLTVL.